This T cell receptor beta chain was obtained from a study of pediatric ulcerative colitis. Sequencing was at survey level. TCRdb keeps only in-frame clones here, not all; method: immunoSEQ multiplex PCR. The data show tens of thousands of clones, around 80% seen once. No immunosuppressive drugs were given to ulcerative colitis patients before diagnostic colonoscopy. Trimming removed 1 base at V and 4 bases at J, with 8 bases between. Germline-derived CDR1 and CDR2 are SGHRS and YFSETQ. The CDR3 loop spans 13 amino acids. This chain connects TRBV5-1 to TRBJ1-2, with D perhaps TRBD1 (5 bases). The source material was blood. This receptor was identified in a boy aged 5-17 years with moderate ulcerative colitis. This CDR3 reads CASSLYQGYGYTF. The CDR3, as DNA: TGCGCCAGCAGCTTGTACCAGGGCTATGGCTACACCTTC.